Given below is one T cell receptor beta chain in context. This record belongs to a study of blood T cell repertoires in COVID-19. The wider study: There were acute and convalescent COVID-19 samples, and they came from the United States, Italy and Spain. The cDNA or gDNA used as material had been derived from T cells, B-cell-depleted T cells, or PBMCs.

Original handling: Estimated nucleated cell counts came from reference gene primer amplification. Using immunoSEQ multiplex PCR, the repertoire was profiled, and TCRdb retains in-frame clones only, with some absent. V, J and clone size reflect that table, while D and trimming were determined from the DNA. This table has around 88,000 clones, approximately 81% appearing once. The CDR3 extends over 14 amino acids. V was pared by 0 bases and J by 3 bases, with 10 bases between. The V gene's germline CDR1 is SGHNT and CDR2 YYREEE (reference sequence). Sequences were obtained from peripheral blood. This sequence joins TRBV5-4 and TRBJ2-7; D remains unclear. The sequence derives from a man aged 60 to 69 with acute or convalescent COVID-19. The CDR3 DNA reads TGTGCCAGCAGCTTGGGTGGCCCGAACTACGAGCAGTACTTC. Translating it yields CASSLGGPNYEQYF. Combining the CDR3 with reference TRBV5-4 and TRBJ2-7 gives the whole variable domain ETGVTQSPTHLIKTRGQQVTLRCSSQSGHNTVSWYQQALGQGPQFIFQYYREEENGRGNFPPRFSGLQFPNYSSELNVNALELDDSALYLCASSLGGPNYEQYFGPGTRLTVT.